This T cell receptor beta chain emerged from a study of blood T cell repertoires in COVID-19 (dated by TCRdb to the early 2020s). With regard to the full study: Samples covering the acute and convalescent phases of COVID-19 were provided by collaborators in the United States, Italy and Spain. The prospective study material was composed of cDNA or gDNA derived from T cells, B-cell-depleted T cells, or PBMCs. Subjects who had been exposed to COVID-19, were actively infected with it, or had recovered from it provided the deeply sampled blood TCRbeta repertoires that made up the dataset. The repertoires were released in a freely available public database intended as a resource for research on the immune response to SARS-CoV-2. Samples came from the ongoing ImmuneRACE study (first 160 participants) plus 1,254 subjects from 6 global collaborators. A de-identified subject ID, COVID-19 status, age in years and sex were almost always included in the sample metadata. HLA class I and class II types, where available, came from metadata supplied by the sample provider rather than from assay-based typing. Summary of the overall study and its limitations: The quantity of clinical and demographic metadata differed by source and by participant and was supplied without curation.

As to this clone: It lacks a known antigen. No per-base quality is available; no much larger clone lies one base away.

Inclusive of the bounding cysteine and phenylalanine, the CDR3 is 16 residues long. Only CDR3 DNA remains: 48 bases, in frame from the first base. CDR1 and CDR2 are read off the germline V gene as LGHNA and YNFKEQ. Deletion took 5 bases off V and 6 bases off J, with a span of 20 bases between the germline ends. TCRbeta CDR3 regions were amplified from genomic DNA using the immunoSEQ Assay, a bias-controlled multiplex PCR. Regarding the original processing steps: Nucleated cell counts per sample were estimated from amplification of reference gene primers within the assay. To quantify the absolute abundance of each unique TCRbeta CDR3 rearrangement, sequence reads were collapsed and filtered. For each sample, productive Simpson clonality was calculated as the square root of Simpson's diversity index over productive rearrangements. As stored in TCRdb, this immuneACCESS dataset retains in-frame rearrangements with V and J assigned. A fraction of the clones does not appear; measured against another copy, unresolved V genes explain less than half of the discrepancy, and the remainder lacks a known reason. V, J and clone size reflect that table, while D and trimming were determined from the DNA. In this sample the table shows some 190,000 clones, about 82% of which occur a single time. The ten largest clones represent approximately 5% of the sample.

Enrolling through a virtual design, the prospective study's participants ranged in age from roughly 18 to 90 years and lived across 20 to 30 United States geographic areas. To assign participants to cohorts, the prospective study relied on clinical history that participants themselves reported in a screening survey and a study questionnaire. Each participant in the prospective study had whole blood, serum and a nasopharyngeal or oropharyngeal swab collected by mobile phlebotomists. Participants in the prospective study had the option to provide additional blood draws and questionnaires over an approximately 2-month period. Before DNA extraction, prospective study blood samples were shipped either frozen or at room temperature.

The chain is assembled from TRBV4-2 and TRBJ2-1; no confident D gene assignment can be made. The source material was PBMCs or T cells enriched from blood (not recorded which). The receptor was derived from a man aged 40-49 years with acute COVID-19. Here is the DNA: TGTGCCAGCAGCTCGCCCACGGTCCTGGCTAGCAATGAGCAGTTCTTC. The resulting protein is CASSSPTVLASNEQFF.